This T cell receptor beta chain was obtained from a study of T cells expressing NK-cell markers. Overall study: Sorted CD3+CD56-NKG2C+, CD3+CD56+NKG2C+ and CD3+CD56+NKG2C- T cells supplied the TCR beta repertoires. Eight donors were sequenced, of whom seven were HCMV-seropositive, while the remaining one was HCMV-seronegative. Study observations and caveats: Dominant NKG2C+ clonotypes in a handful of donors made up about 1.0-7.0% of CD8+ T cells.

In regard to this clonotype: Its specificity is unknown.

Beta-chain TCR cDNA was generated via 5'RACE template switching with UMIs. TCRdb reprocessed the 5' RACE reads and stores each CDR3 protein as one record, lacking DNA. The table lists roughly 450,000 distinct CDR3 sequences. This clonotype was sampled from a woman aged 45-65 years in good health. Sequences were obtained from blood T cells: a sorted CD56 or NKG2C T cell subset, CD4+ or CD8+ T cells, or bulk PBMC T cells (not recorded which).

This CDR3 is CASASGYQETQYF. The rearrangement uses TRBV5-1 and TRBJ2-5; TCRdb designates TRBD2, a call that cannot be tested without DNA. CDR1 is SGHRS, CDR2 YFSETQ, per germline. CDR3 length: 13 residues. Full variable domain (rest looked up from reference TRBV5-1 and TRBJ2-5): KAGVTQTPRYLIKTRGQQVTLSCSPISGHRSVSWYQQTPGQGLQFLFEYFSETQRNKGNFPGRFSGRQFSNSRSEMNVSTLELGDSALYLCASASGYQETQYFGPGTRLLVL.